The clone carrying this T cell receptor (beta chain) was detected only once. Per germline, CDR1 SGHRS and CDR2 YFSETQ. Deletions cut 5 bases from V and 3 bases from J, with 5 bases between. The CDR3 spans 12 residues. Via MiXCR, TCRdb re-called the 5' RACE reads, giving one row per CDR3 protein. The data contain under 250,000 distinct CDR3 sequences, 6.9% of them singletons. These data belong to a study of T cells after yellow fever vaccination. The origin of this receptor is a man aged 30 to 45 who received the YFV17D yellow fever vaccine. Material: CD4+ T cells sorted from PBMCs, obtained 15 days after the yellow fever booster vaccination. V usage is TRBV5-1 and J usage is TRBJ2-2; no firm D call. CDR3 residues: CASRGDTGELFF. The CDR3 DNA follows: TGCGCCAGCAGGGGTGACACCGGGGAGCTGTTTTTT. Full variable domain (outside the CDR3, taken from reference TRBV5-1 and TRBJ2-2): KAGVTQTPRYLIKTRGQQVTLSCSPISGHRSVSWYQQTPGQGLQFLFEYFSETQRNKGNFPGRFSGRQFSNSRSEMNVSTLELGDSALYLCASRGDTGELFFGEGSRLTVL.